Listed below are T cell receptor beta chains from one sample, sequenced in a study of T cell changes during pregnancy in multiple sclerosis. Some clones are missing from TCRdb's copy, which holds only in-frame ones; the method was immunoSEQ multiplex PCR. In the table there are 65,000 to 80,000 clones, roughly 93% of which are singletons. This sample comprised peripheral blood, obtained in the second trimester of pregnancy. These receptors all come from a female donor with multiple sclerosis, enrolled in a pregnancy study. The CDR3 runs from the conserved cysteine through the conserved F or W. The order of the fields is D gene, J gene, clone size, V gene, CDR3 DNA, CDR3 protein. D genes are given only for firm matches. Expanded clones get a size class; other rows say once, few or many, or leave the size out.

TRBD2	TRBJ2-3	.	TRBV13	TGTGCCAGCAGCGACCGAAGCGGGGGGCCACAGGATACGCAGTATTTT	CASSDRSGGPQDTQYF
TRBD1	TRBJ1-2	.	TRBV28	TGTGCCAGCAGCTCTTATACAGGGGTTAATGGTTATGGCTACACCTTC	CASSSYTGVNGYGYTF
TRBD2	TRBJ2-2	once	TRBV5-4	TGTGCCAGCAGCTCCGGACTAGCGGGGATCACCGGGGAGCTGTTTTTT	CASSSGLAGITGELFF
.	TRBJ2-7	.	TRBV5-4	TGTGCCAGCAGCGACCGCACAGGGCTCGACGAGCAGTACTTC	CASSDRTGLDEQYF
TRBD1	TRBJ1-1	.	TRBV11-3	TGTGCCAGCAGCTTAAGGGGGCTGGACACTGAAGCTTTCTTT	CASSLRGLDTEAFF
.	TRBJ1-2	few	TRBV6-5	TGTGCCAGCAGTTCGGTAGGGGGAAGAGGCTACACCTTC	CASSSVGGRGYTF
.	TRBJ2-2	.	TRBV5-1	TGCGCCAGCAGCCCATCCCTGGGAGCGACCGGGGAGCTGTTTTTT	CASSPSLGATGELFF
.	TRBJ2-3	.	TRBV4-1	TGCGCCAGCAGCCAAGATCCCGGGTTT	CASSQDPGF
.	TRBJ1-1	.	TRBV2	TGTGCCAGCAGTGAAGGAGACGAGGGGGAGACTGAAGCTTTCTTT	CASSEGDEGETEAFF
.	TRBJ2-1	.	TRBV10-3	TGTGCCATCATGGGGGCCGGCTACAATGAGCAGTTCTTC	CAIMGAGYNEQFF
.	TRBJ1-3	.	TRBV9	TGTGCCAGCAGCGTAGATCCGGGGTCTGGAAACACCATATATTTT	CASSVDPGSGNTIYF
TRBD2	TRBJ2-7	.	TRBV7-9	TGTGCCAGCAGCCCGCCCCCTAGCGGGAGTATCCACGAGCAGTACTTC	CASSPPPSGSIHEQYF
.	TRBJ2-5	.	TRBV5-1	TGCGCCAGCAGCTTTGAGACTCATCCTCCAATCCCATCCAAAGAGACCCAGTACTTC	CASSFETHPPIPSKETQYF
.	TRBJ1-1	.	TRBV6-6	TGTGCCAGCAGTTCTGGACAGAACACTGAAGCTTTCTTT	CASSSGQNTEAFF
.	TRBJ1-6	.	TRBV18	TGTGCCAGCTCACCGCGTGGGGGAAACAGGGCGGATAATTCACCCCTCCACTTT	CASSPRGGNRADNSPLHF
TRBD2	TRBJ2-5	once	TRBV2	TGTGCCAGCAGTTTAGCGGGAACTTGGGAGACCCAGTACTTC	CASSLAGTWETQYF
.	TRBJ2-7	.	TRBV5-5	TGTGCCAGCAGCACTACCCTCGAGCAGTACTTC	CASSTTLEQYF
.	TRBJ1-1	.	TRBV5-1	TGCGCCAGCAGCTTGACCGGGTCCCGGCCGAAGATTGAAGCTTTCTTT	CASSLTGSRPKIEAFF
.	TRBJ1-1	.	TRBV2	TGTGCCAGCAGTGGGGAGTCCAGAGCTTTCTTT	CASSGESRAFF
.	TRBJ2-1	.	TRBV5-6	TGTGCCAGCAGCTTGGACTCAAACAATGAGCAGTTCTTC	CASSLDSNNEQFF
.	TRBJ2-3	.	TRBV7-9	TGTGCCAGCAGGCCCTTCGGTCGGAGCACAGATACGCAGTATTTT	CASRPFGRSTDTQYF
TRBD1	TRBJ1-2	.	TRBV29-1	TGCAGCGTTGAGAAGGACAGGGGGGACTATGGCTACACCTTC	CSVEKDRGDYGYTF
.	TRBJ1-1	.	TRBV13	TGTGCCAGCAGCCCGAGTGTCCCCACTGAAGCTTTCTTT	CASSPSVPTEAFF
.	TRBJ2-5	.	TRBV25-1	TGTGCCAGCAGGTCCTCGGGTGGGCAAGAGACCCAGTACTTC	CASRSSGGQETQYF
TRBD2	TRBJ2-5	.	TRBV27	TGTGCCAGCGCATCCCCGGGACATATGGGACTAGCGGGGGCAGAGACCCAGTACTTC	CASASPGHMGLAGAETQYF
.	TRBJ2-7	.	TRBV5-1	TGCGCCAGCAGCTTTAGCGTCGGGAGCTCCTACGAGCAGTACTTC	CASSFSVGSSYEQYF
.	TRBJ1-5	.	TRBV5-6	TGTGCCAGCAGCTTGTCGGGGTATAGCAATCAGCCCCAGCATTTT	CASSLSGYSNQPQHF
TRBD1	TRBJ2-2	.	TRBV14	TGTGCCAGCAGCCAAGACATCAGACAGGGGGCTAACACCGGGGAGCTGTTTTTT	CASSQDIRQGANTGELFF
.	TRBJ1-1	.	TRBV5-1	TGCGCCAGCAGCTTGTCAGGGCCTGAAGCTTTCTTT	CASSLSGPEAFF
TRBD1	TRBJ2-2	.	TRBV19	TGTGCCAGTAGCCGAGGGGGCAACACCGGGGAGCTGTTTTTT	CASSRGGNTGELFF